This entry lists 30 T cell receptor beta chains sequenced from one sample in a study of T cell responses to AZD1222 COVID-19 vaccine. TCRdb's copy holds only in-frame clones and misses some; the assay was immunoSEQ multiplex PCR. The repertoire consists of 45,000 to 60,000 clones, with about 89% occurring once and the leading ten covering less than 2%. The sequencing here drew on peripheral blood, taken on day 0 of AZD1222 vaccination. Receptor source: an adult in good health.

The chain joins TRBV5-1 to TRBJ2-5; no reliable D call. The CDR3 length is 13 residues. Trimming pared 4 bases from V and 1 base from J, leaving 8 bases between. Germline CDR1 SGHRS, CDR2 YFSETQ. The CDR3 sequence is CASSIRAQETQYF. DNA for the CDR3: TGCGCCAGCAGCATTCGGGCCCAAGAGACCCAGTACTTC.

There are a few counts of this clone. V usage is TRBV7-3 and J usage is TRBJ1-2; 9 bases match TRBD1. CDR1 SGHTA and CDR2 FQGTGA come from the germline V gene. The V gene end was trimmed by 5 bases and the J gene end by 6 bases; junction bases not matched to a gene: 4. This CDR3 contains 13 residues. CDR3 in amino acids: CASSDGTGNGYTF. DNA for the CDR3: TGTGCCAGCAGCGACGGGACAGGGAATGGCTACACCTTC.

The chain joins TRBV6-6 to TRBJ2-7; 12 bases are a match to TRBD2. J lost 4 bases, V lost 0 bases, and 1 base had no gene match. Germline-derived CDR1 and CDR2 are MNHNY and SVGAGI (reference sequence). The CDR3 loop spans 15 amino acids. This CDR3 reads CASSYSTSGRYEQYF. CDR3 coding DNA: TGTGCCAGCAGTTACTCTACTAGCGGGAGGTACGAGCAGTACTTC.

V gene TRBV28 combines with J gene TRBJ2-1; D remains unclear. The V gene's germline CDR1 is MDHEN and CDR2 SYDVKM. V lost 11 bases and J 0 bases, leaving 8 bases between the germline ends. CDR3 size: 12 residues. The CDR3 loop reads CASRSSYNEQFF. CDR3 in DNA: TGTGCCTCCCGCAGCTCCTACAATGAGCAGTTCTTC.

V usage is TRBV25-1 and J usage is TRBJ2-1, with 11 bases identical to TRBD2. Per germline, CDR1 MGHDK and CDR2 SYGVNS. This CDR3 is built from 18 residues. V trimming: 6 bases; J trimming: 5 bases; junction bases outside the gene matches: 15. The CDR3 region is CASSALHLSGRADNEQFF. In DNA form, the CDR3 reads TGTGCCAGCAGCGCACTCCACCTTAGCGGGAGGGCCGACAATGAGCAGTTCTTC.

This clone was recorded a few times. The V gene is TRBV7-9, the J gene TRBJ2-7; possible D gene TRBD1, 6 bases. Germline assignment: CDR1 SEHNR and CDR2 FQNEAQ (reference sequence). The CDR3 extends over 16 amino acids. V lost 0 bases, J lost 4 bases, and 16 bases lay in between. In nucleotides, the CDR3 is TGTGCCAGCAGCTTAGCGGCAACACGCCAGGGGTACGAGCAGTACTTC. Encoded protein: CASSLAATRQGYEQYF.

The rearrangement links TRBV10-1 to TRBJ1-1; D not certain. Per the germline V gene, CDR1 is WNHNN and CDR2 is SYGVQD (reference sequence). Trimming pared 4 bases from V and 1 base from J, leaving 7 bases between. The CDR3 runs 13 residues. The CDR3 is CASSGQRNTEAFF. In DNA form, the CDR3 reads TGCGCCAGCAGTGGTCAGAGGAACACTGAAGCTTTCTTT.

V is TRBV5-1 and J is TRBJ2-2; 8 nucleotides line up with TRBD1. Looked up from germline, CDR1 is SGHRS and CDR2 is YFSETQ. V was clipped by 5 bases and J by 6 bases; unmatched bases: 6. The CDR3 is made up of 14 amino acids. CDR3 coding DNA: TGCGCCAGCAGGGTGACAGGGGAGGCCGGGGAGCTGTTTTTT. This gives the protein CASRVTGEAGELFF.

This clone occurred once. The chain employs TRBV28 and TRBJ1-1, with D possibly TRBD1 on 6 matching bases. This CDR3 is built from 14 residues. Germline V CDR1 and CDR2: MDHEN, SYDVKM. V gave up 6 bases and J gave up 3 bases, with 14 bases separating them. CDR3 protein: CASRTGYGDTEAFF. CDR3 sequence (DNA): TGTGCCAGCAGAACAGGGTACGGTGACACTGAAGCTTTCTTT.

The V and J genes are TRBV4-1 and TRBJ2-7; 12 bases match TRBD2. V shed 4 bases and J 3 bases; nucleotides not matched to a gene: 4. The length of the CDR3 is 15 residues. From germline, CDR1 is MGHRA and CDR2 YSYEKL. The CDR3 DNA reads TGCGCCAGCAGCCCCACTAGCGGGAGGATCTACGAGCAGTACTTC. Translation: CASSPTSGRIYEQYF.

The CDR3: CASSLSVQVLYGYTF. The CDR3, as DNA: TGTGCCAGCAGCTTAAGCGTGCAGGTGCTCTATGGCTACACCTTC. The chain combines TRBV7-8 with TRBJ1-2; D remains unclear. Germline CDR1 reads SGHVS; CDR2 reads FQNEAQ. Trimming removed 2 bases at V and 4 bases at J, with 14 bases between. This CDR3 region has 15 residues.

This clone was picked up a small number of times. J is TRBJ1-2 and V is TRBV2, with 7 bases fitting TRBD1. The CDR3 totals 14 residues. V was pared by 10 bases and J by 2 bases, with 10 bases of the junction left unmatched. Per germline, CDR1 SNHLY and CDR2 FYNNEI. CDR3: CATPSRQGNYGYTF. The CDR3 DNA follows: TGTGCCACTCCCTCCAGACAGGGAAACTATGGCTACACCTTC.

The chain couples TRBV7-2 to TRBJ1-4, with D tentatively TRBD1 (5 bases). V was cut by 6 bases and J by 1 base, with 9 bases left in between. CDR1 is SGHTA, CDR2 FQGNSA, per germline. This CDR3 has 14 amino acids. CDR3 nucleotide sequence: TGTGCCAGCAGGCGGGGGTTAACTAATGAAAAACTGTTTTTT. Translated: CASRRGLTNEKLFF.

CDR3 amino acids: CSAGFGEAFF. CDR3 sequence (DNA): TGCAGCGCAGGGTTTGGTGAAGCTTTCTTT. The V and J genes are TRBV29-1 and TRBJ1-1, with D maybe TRBD1 (5 bases). Germline CDR1 reads SQVTM; CDR2 reads ANQGSEA. This CDR3 comprises 10 residues. Trimming took 7 bases from V and 7 from J, leaving 10 bases between them.

For the CDR3, the DNA is TGTGCCAGCAGCCTAACTAGCGGGGCGGGCACCGGGGAGCTGTTTTTT. Translating gives CASSLTSGAGTGELFF. This chain links TRBV3-1 (or the pseudogene TRBV3-2) with TRBJ2-2; 10 nucleotides line up with TRBD2. CDR3 size: 16 residues. In germline, CDR1 is LGHDT, CDR2 YNNKEL (reference sequence). The junction had 6 bases not matched to a gene; V was cut back by 4 bases and J by 4 bases.

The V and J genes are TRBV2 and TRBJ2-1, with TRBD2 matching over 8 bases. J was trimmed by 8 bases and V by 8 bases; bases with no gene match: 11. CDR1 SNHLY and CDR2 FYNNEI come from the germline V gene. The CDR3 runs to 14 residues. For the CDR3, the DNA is TGTGCCAGCGGGGGATCAGCGGGAGTCTATGAGCAGTTCTTC. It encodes CASGGSAGVYEQFF.

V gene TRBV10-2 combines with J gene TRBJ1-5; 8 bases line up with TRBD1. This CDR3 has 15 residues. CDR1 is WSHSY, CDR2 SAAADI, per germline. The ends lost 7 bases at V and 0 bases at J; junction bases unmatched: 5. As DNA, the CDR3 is TGCGCCAGCACCAGGACAGGGTTTAGCAATCAGCCCCAGCATTTT. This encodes CASTRTGFSNQPQHF.

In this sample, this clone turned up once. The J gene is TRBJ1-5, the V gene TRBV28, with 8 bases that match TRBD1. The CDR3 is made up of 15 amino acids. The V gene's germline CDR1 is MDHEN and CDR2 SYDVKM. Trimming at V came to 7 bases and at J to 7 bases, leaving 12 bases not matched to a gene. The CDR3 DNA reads TGTGCCAGCAAGCAGGGACAGGTCGCGGGACAGCCCCAGCATTTT. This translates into CASKQGQVAGQPQHF.

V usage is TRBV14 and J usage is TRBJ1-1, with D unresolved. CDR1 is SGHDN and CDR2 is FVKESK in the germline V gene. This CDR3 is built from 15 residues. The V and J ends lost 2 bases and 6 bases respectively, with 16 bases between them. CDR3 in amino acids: CASSQQTSPGAEAFF. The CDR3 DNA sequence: TGTGCCAGCAGCCAACAGACCTCCCCGGGCGCTGAAGCTTTCTTT.

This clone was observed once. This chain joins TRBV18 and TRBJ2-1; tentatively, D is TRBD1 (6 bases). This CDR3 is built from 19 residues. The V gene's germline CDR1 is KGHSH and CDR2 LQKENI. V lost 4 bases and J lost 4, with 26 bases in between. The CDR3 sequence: CASSLRGRVQGYKYNEQFF. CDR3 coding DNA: TGTGCCAGCTCACTCAGGGGTCGGGTACAGGGATATAAGTACAATGAGCAGTTCTTC. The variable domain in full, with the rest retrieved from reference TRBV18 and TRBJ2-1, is NAGVMQNPRHLVRRRGQEARLRCSPMKGHSHVYWYRQLPEEGLKFMVYLQKENIIDESGMPKERFSAEFPKEGPSILRIQQVVRGDSAAYFCASSLRGRVQGYKYNEQFFGPGTRLTVL.

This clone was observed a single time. The CDR3 nucleotides are TGTGCCAGCAGCTTAGTCGTCGGGAGCCCCCAGTACTTC. Amino acid sequence: CASSLVVGSPQYF. This sequence joins TRBV7-2 and TRBJ2-5; a possible D gene is TRBD2 (6 bases). The CDR3 contains 13 residues. Germline V gene lookup returns CDR1 SGHTA and CDR2 FQGNSA. V was clipped by 1 base and J by 9 bases, with 12 bases between them.

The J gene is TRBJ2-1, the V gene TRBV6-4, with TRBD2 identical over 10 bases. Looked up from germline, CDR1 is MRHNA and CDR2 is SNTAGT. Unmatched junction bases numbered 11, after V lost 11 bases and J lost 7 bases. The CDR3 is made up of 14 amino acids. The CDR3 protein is CASSQREGANEQFF. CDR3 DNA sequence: TGTGCCTCCAGTCAGCGGGAGGGGGCGAATGAGCAGTTCTTC.

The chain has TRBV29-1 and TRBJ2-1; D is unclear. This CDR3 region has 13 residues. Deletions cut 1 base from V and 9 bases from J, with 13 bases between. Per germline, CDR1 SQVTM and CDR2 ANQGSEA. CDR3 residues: CSVEVRPSIEQFF. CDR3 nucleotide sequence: TGCAGCGTTGAAGTAAGGCCGAGTATTGAGCAGTTCTTC.

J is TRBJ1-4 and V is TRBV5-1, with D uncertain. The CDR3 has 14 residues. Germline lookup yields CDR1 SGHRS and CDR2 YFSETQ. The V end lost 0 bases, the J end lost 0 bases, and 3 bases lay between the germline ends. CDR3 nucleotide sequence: TGCGCCAGCAGCTTGGGGGCAACTAATGAAAAACTGTTTTTT. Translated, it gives CASSLGATNEKLFF.

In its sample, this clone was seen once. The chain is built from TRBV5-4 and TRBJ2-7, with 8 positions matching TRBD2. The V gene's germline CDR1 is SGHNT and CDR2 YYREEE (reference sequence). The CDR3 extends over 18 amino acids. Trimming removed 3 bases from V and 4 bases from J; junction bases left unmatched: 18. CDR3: CASSSDPWSSGKPYEQYF. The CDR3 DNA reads TGTGCCAGCAGCTCGGACCCTTGGAGTAGCGGGAAACCTTACGAGCAGTACTTC.

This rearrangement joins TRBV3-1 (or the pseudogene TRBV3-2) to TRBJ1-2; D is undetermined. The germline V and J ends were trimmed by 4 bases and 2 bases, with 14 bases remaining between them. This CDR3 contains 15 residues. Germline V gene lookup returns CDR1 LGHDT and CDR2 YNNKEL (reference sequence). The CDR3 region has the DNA TGTGCCAGCAGCCGGTCGGACTTAGCCAACTATGGCTACACCTTC. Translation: CASSRSDLANYGYTF.

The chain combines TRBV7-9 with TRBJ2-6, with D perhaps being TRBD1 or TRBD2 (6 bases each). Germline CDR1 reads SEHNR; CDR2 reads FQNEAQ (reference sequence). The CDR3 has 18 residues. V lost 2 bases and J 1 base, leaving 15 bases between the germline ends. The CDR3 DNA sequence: TGTGCCAGCAGCTTAAGGGGGGCTGCATTTTCTGGGGCCAACGTCCTGACTTTC. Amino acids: CASSLRGAAFSGANVLTF.

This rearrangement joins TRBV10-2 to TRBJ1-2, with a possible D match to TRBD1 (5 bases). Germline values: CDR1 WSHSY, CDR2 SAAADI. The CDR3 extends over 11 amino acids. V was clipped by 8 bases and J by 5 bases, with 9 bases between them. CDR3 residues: CASGDRYGYTF. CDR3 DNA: TGCGCCAGCGGCGACAGATATGGCTACACCTTC.

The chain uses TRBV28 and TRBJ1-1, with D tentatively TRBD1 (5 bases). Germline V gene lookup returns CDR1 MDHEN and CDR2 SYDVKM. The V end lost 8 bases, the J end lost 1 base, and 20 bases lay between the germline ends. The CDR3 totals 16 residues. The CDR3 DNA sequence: TGTGCCAGCCCGGGGGGTTCGGACCTCGGGAACACTGAAGCTTTCTTT. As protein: CASPGGSDLGNTEAFF. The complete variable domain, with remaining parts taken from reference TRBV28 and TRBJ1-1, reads DVKVTQSSRYLVKRTGEKVFLECVQDMDHENMFWYRQDPGLGLRLIYFSYDVKMKEKGDIPEGYSVSREKKERFSLILESASTNQTSMYLCASPGGSDLGNTEAFFGQGTRLTVV.

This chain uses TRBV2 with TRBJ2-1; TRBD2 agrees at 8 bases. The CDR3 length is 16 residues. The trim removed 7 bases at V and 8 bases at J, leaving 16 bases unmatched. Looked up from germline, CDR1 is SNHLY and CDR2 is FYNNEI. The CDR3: CASKFNGRGLVDEQFF. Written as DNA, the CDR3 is TGTGCCAGCAAGTTCAACGGGAGGGGTCTTGTCGATGAGCAGTTCTTC. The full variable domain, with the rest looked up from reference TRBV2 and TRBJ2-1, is EPEVTQTPSHQVTQMGQEVILRCVPISNHLYFYWYRQILGQKVEFLVSFYNNEISEKSEIFDDQFSVERPDGSNFTLKIRSTKLEDSAMYFCASKFNGRGLVDEQFFGPGTRLTVL.